The rows below give T cell receptor beta chains drawn from one sample of a study of cytomegalovirus exposure and HLA in healthy donors. Measured with immunoSEQ multiplex PCR; TCRdb has only the in-frame clones, and not every one. The table lists 130,000 or so clones, about 73% of them singletons, with 2.1% in the top ten. The source material was PBMCs. Source of these receptors: a woman between 35 and 50 years old in good health and CMV-seropositive. The CDR3 runs from the conserved cysteine through the conserved F or W. D genes are given only for firm matches. Size values are once, few and many counts, or a class for expanded clones, and some rows have none.

J | V | size | D | CDR3 | DNA
TRBJ2-7 | TRBV5-6 | once | TRBD2 | CASSLRGVANAEQYF | TGTGCCAGCAGCTTACGGGGGGTCGCTAATGCCGAGCAGTACTTC
TRBJ2-7 | TRBV2 | NA | NA | CASSDRGASYEQYF | TGTGCCAGCAGTGATAGGGGTGCCTCCTACGAGCAGTACTTC
TRBJ1-4 | TRBV6-5 | NA | NA | CASSYRDRSNEKLFF | TGTGCCAGCAGTTACCGCGATCGGAGTAATGAAAAACTGTTTTTT
TRBJ1-2 | TRBV27 | once | NA | CASTRDSSLVAYGYTF | TGTGCCAGCACGAGGGATTCGTCTCTCGTAGCCTATGGCTACACCTTC
TRBJ2-2 | TRBV7-3 | NA | TRBD1 | CASSPTGELNTGELFF | TGTGCCAGCAGCCCTACAGGGGAACTGAACACCGGGGAGCTGTTTTTT
TRBJ2-7 | TRBV30 | NA | NA | CAWSKLQGQRAYEQYF | TGTGCCTGGAGTAAGCTTCAAGGACAGCGAGCCTACGAGCAGTACTTC
TRBJ1-2 | TRBV28 | NA | TRBD1 | CASSPSNRGGGYTF | TGTGCCAGCAGTCCCTCAAACAGGGGCGGCGGCTACACCTTC
TRBJ2-3 | TRBV30 | NA | NA | CAWSVPGGSTDTQYF | TGTGCCTGGAGTGTTCCAGGGGGGAGCACAGATACGCAGTATTTT
TRBJ2-7 | TRBV6-5 | NA | TRBD2 | CASTRAGGSYEQYF | TGTGCCAGCACCAGAGCGGGGGGAAGCTACGAGCAGTACTTC
TRBJ1-2 | TRBV7-9 | NA | TRBD1 | CASSYLGQGACGYTF | TGTGCCAGCAGCTACCTAGGACAGGGGGCCTGTGGCTACACCTTC
TRBJ1-4 | TRBV2 | few | NA | CASSEGGGRGEKLFF | TGTGCCAGCAGTGAAGGGGGGGGTAGAGGTGAAAAACTGTTTTTT
TRBJ1-2 | TRBV5-7 | once | TRBD1 | CASSLRDRPRYGYTF | TGTGCCAGCAGCTTGAGGGACAGGCCGCGGTATGGCTACACCTTC
TRBJ2-3 | TRBV7-9 | NA | TRBD2 | CASQRGADTQYF | TGTGCCAGCCAACGGGGGGCAGATACGCAGTATTTT
TRBJ2-3 | TRBV9 | NA | TRBD2 | CASSRTSGGFGTDTQYF | TGTGCCAGCAGCCGGACTAGCGGGGGGTTCGGCACAGATACGCAGTATTTT
TRBJ2-5 | TRBV9 | NA | NA | CASSVDPGLETQYF | TGTGCCAGCAGCGTAGATCCAGGGTTGGAGACCCAGTACTTC
TRBJ2-7 | TRBV5-1 | NA | TRBD1 | CASSLGTGLGEQYF | TGCGCCAGCAGCCTCGGGACAGGGTTGGGCGAGCAGTACTTC
TRBJ2-3 | TRBV7-2 | few | TRBD2 | CASRTGTSGLGITDTQYF | TGTGCCAGCAGAACCGGGACTAGCGGGTTAGGAATCACAGATACGCAGTATTTT
TRBJ1-1 | TRBV25-1 | NA | TRBD1 | CASSRGQGAPTEAFF | TGTGCCAGCAGCCGGGGACAGGGGGCGCCGACTGAAGCTTTCTTT
TRBJ1-2 | TRBV2 | NA | TRBD1 | CASSASHRGIRDGYTF | TGTGCCAGCAGTGCCTCCCACAGGGGGATACGAGACGGCTACACCTTC
TRBJ1-4 | TRBV28 | NA | TRBD1 | CASSLRTGVNEKLFF | TGTGCCAGCAGTCTAAGGACAGGGGTCAATGAAAAACTGTTTTTT
TRBJ1-1 | TRBV28 | NA | NA | CAAYRDIAEAFF | TGTGCCGCTTACAGGGATATAGCTGAAGCTTTCTTT
TRBJ1-6 | TRBV30 | NA | TRBD1 | CAWSGGQGDSSPLHF | TGTGCCTGGAGTGGAGGACAGGGGGATAGTTCACCCCTCCACTTT